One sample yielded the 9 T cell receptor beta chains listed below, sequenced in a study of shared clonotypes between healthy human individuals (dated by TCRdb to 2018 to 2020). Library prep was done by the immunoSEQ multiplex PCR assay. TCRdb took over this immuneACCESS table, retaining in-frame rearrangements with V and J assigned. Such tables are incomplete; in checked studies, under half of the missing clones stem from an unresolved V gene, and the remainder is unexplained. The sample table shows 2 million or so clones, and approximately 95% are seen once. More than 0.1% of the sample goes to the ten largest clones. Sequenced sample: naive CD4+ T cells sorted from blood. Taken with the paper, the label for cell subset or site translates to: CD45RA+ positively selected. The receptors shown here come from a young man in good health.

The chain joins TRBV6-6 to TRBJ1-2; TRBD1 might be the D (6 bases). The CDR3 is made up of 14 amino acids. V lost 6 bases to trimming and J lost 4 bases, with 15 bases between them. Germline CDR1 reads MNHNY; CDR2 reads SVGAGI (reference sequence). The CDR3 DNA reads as TGTGCCAGCAGGCACCGACAGGCTTCCTATGGCTACACCTTC. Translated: CASRHRQASYGYTF.

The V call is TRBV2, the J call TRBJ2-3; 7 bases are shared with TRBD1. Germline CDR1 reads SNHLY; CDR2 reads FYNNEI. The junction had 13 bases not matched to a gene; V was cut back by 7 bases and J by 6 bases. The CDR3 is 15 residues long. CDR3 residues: CASNLKTGMLDTQYF. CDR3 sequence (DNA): TGTGCCAGCAATCTCAAGACAGGGATGTTGGATACGCAGTATTTT.

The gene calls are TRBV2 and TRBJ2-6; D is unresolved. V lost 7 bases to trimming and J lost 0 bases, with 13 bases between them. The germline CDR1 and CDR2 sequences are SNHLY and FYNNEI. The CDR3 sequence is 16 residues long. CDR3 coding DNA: TGTGCCAGCATGTTGGGCCGCGACTCTGGGGCCAACGTCCTGACTTTC. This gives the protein CASMLGRDSGANVLTF.

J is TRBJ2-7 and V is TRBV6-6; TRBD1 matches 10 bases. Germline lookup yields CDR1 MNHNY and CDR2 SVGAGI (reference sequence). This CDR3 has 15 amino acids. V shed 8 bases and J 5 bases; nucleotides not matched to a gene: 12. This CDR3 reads CASYSSRDRGHEQYF. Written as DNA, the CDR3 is TGTGCCAGCTATAGCAGTCGGGACAGGGGCCACGAGCAGTACTTC.

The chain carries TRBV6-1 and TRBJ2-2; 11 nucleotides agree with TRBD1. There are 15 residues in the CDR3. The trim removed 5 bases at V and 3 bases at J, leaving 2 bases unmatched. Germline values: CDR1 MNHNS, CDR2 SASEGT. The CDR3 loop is CASSRTGGDTGELFF. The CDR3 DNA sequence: TGTGCCAGCAGTCGGACAGGGGGCGACACCGGGGAGCTGTTTTTT.

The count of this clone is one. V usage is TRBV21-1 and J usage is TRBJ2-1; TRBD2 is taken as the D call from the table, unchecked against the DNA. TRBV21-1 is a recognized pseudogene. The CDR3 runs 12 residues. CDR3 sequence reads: CASHLRNNEQFF. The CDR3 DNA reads TGTGCCAGCCACCTGCGAAACAATGAGCAGTTCTTC.

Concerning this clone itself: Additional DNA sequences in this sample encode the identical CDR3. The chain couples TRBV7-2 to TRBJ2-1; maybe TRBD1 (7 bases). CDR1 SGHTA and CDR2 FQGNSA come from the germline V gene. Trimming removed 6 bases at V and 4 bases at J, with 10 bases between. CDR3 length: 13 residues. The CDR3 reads CASSPGGYNEQFF. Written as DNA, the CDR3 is TGTGCCAGCAGTCCAGGGGGGTACAATGAGCAGTTCTTC.

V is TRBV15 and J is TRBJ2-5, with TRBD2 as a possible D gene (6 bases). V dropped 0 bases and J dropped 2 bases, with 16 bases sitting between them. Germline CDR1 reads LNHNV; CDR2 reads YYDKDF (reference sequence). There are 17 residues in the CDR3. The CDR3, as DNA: TGTGCCACCAGCAGAGACCCCCCCCGGACTACTCAAGAGACCCAGTACTTC. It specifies CATSRDPPRTTQETQYF.

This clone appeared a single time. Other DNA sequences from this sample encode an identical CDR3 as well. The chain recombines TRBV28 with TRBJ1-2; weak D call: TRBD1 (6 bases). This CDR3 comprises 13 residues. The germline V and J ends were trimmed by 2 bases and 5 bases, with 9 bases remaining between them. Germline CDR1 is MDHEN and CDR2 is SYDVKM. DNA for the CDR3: TGTGCCAGCAGTTTAAGAACAGGGTATGGCTACACCTTC. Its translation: CASSLRTGYGYTF.